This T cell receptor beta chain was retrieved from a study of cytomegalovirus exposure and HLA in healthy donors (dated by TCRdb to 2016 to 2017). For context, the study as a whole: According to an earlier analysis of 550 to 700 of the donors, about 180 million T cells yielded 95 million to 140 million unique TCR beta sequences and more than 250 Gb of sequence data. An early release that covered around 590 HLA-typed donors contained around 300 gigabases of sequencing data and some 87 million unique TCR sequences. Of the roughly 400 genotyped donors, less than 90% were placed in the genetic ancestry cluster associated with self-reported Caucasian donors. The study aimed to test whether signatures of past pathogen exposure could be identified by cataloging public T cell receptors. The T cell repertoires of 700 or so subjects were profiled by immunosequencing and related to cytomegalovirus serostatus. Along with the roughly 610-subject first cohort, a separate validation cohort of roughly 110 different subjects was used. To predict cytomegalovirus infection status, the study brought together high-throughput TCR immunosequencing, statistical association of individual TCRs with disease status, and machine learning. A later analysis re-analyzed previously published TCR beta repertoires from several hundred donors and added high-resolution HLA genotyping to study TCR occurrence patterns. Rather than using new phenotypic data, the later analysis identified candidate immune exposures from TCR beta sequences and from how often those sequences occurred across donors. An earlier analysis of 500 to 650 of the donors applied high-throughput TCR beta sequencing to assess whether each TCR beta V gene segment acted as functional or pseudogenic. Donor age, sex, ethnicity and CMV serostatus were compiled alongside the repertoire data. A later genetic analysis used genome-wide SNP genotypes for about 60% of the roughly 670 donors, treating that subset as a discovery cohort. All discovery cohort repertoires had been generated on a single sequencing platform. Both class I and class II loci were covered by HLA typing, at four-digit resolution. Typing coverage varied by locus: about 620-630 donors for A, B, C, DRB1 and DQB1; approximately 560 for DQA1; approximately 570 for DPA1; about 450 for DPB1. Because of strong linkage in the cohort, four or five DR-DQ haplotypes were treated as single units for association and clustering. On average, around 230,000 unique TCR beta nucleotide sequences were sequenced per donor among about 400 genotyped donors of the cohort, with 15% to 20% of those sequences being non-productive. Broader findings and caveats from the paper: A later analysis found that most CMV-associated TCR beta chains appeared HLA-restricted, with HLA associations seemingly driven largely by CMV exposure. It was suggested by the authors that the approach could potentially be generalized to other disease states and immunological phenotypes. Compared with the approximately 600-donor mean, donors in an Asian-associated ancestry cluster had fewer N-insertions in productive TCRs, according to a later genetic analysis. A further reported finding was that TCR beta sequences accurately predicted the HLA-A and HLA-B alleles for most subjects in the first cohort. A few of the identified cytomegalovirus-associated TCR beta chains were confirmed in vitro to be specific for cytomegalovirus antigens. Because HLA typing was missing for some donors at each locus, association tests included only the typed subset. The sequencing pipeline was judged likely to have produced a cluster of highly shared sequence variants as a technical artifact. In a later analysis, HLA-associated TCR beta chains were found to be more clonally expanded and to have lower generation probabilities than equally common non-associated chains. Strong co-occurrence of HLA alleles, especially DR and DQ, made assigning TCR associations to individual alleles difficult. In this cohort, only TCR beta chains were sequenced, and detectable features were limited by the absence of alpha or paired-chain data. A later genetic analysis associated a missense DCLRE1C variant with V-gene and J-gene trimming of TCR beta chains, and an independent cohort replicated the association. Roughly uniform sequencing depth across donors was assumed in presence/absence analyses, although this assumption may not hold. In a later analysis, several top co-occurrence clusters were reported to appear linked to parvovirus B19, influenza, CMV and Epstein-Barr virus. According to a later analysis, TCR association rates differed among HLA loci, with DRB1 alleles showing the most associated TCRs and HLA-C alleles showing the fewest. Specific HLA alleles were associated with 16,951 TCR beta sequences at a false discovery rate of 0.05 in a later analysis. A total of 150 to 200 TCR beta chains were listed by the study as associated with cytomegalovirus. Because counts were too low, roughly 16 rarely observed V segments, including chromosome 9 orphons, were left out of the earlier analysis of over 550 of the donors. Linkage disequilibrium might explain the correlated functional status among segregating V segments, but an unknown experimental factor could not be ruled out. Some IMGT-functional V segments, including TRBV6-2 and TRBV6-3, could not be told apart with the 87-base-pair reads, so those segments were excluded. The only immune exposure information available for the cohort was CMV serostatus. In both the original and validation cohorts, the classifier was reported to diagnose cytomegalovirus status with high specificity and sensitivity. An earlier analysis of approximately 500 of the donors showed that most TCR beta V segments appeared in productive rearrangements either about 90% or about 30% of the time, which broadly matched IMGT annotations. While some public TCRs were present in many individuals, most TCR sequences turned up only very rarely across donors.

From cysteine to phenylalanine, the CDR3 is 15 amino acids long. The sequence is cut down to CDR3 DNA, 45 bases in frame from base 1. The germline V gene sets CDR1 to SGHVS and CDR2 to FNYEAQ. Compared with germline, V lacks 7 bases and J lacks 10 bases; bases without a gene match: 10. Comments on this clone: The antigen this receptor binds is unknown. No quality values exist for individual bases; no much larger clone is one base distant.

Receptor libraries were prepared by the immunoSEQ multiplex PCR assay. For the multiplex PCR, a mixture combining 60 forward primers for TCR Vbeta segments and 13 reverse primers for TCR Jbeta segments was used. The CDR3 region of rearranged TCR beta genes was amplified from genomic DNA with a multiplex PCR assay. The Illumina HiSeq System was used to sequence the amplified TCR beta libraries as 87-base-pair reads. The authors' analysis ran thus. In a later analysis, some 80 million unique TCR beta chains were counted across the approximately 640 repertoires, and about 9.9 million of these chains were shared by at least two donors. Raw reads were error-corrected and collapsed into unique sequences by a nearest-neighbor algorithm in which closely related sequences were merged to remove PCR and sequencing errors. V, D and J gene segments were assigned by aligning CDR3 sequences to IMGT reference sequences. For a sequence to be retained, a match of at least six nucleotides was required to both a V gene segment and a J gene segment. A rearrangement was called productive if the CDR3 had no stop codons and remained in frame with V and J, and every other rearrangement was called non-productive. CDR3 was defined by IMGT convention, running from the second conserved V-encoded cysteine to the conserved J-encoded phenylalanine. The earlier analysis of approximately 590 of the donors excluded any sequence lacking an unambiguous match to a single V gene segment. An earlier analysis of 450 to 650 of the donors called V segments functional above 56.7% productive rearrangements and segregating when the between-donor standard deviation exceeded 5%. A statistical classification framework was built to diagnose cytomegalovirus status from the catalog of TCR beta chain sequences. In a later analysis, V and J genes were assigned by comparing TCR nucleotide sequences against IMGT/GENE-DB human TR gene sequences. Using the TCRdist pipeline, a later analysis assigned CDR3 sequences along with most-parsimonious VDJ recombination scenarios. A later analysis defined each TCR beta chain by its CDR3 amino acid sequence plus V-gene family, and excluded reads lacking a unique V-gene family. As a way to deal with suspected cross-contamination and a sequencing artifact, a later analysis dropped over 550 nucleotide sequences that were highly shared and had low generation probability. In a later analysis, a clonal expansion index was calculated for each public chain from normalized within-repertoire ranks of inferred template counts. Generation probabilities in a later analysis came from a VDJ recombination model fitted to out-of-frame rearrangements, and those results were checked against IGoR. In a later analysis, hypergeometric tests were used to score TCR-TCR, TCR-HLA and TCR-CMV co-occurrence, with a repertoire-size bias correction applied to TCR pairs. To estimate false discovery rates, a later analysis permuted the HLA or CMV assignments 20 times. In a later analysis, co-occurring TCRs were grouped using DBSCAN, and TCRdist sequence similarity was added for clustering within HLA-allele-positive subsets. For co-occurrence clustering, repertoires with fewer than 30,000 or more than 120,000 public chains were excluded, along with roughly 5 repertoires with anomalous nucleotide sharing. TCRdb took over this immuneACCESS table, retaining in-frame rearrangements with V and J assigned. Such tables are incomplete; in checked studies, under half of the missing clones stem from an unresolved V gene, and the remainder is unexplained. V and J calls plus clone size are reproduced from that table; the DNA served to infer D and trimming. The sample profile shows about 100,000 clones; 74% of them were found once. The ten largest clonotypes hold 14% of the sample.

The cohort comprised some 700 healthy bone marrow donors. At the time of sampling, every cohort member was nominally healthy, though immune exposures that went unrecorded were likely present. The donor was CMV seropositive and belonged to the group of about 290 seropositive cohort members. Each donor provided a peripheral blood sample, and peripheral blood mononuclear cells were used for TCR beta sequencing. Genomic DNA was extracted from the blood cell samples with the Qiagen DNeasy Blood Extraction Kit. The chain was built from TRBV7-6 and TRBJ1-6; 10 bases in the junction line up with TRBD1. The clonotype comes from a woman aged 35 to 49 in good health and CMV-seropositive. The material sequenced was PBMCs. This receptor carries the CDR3 CASTSRQGARSPLHF. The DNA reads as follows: TGTGCCAGCACGTCGCGACAGGGGGCAAGATCACCCCTCCACTTT.